These T cell receptor beta chains were read from a single sample in a study of identical twins. TCRdb used MiXCR to reprocess the 5' RACE reads, holding one entry per CDR3 protein. The sample contains 420,000 or so distinct CDR3 sequences, around 20% of which appear only once. Sequences were obtained from naive T cells sorted from blood. The source of these receptors is a man between 45 and 60 years old in good health. Each CDR3 is given with its conserved first and last residue. Fields, in order: CDR3 protein, CDR3 DNA, V gene, J gene, clone size, D gene, CDR3 length. A D gene is named only where the DNA matches it firmly. Clone size is not always given. Where it is, it says once, few, many or a class for expanded clones.

CDR3: CSARGISRETQYF
DNA: TGCAGTGCTAGAGGAATTTCGCGGGAGACCCAGTACTTC
V: TRBV20-1
J: TRBJ2-5
size: many
D: NA
length: 13

CDR3: CSARPRRFHNEKLFF
DNA: TGCAGTGCTAGACCCCGGAGATTCCATAATGAAAAACTGTTTTTT
V: TRBV20-1
J: TRBJ1-4
size: NA
D: NA
length: 15

CDR3: CASSVGGTGVTQYF
DNA: TGTGCCAGCAGCGTAGGAGGGACCGGGGTTACCCAGTACTTC
V: TRBV9
J: TRBJ2-5
size: NA
D: NA
length: 14

CDR3: CASSLRTDSGLLHF
DNA: TGCGCCAGCAGCCTGCGGACAGACTCCGGGCTCCTCCACTTT
V: TRBV5-1
J: TRBJ1-6
size: NA
D: NA
length: 14

CDR3: CSAEGLAVTDTQYF
DNA: TGCAGCGCCGAAGGACTAGCGGTTACAGATACGCAGTATTTT
V: TRBV29-1
J: TRBJ2-3
size: NA
D: TRBD2
length: 14

CDR3: CATSGQGANYQPQHF
DNA: TGTGCCACCTCGGGACAGGGGGCGAATTATCAGCCCCAGCATTTT
V: TRBV10-3
J: TRBJ1-5
size: NA
D: TRBD1
length: 15

CDR3: CASSARGGGYEQYF
DNA: TGTGCCAGCAGCGCCAGGGGGGGTGGCTACGAGCAGTACTTC
V: TRBV7-2
J: TRBJ2-7
size: few
D: NA
length: 14

CDR3: CASSYSRQGTHTIYF
DNA: TGTGCCAGCAGTTACTCCCGACAGGGTACGCACACCATATATTTT
V: TRBV6-5
J: TRBJ1-3
size: few
D: TRBD1
length: 15

CDR3: CASSVEASGIYTGELFF
DNA: TGTGCCAGCAGCGTAGAGGCTAGCGGGATCTACACCGGGGAGCTGTTTTTT
V: TRBV9
J: TRBJ2-2
size: NA
D: TRBD2
length: 17

CDR3: CAISENRGTYEQYF
DNA: TGTGCCATCAGTGAGAACAGGGGTACCTACGAGCAGTACTTC
V: TRBV10-3
J: TRBJ2-7
size: many
D: TRBD1
length: 14

CDR3: CAFPHEGRYTEAFF
DNA: TGTGCCTTCCCCCATGAGGGGCGCTACACTGAAGCTTTCTTT
V: TRBV28
J: TRBJ1-1
size: NA
D: NA
length: 14

CDR3: CASSQGPRELFF
DNA: TGTGCCAGCAGTCAAGGACCGCGGGAGCTGTTTTTT
V: TRBV12-3/TRBV12-4
J: TRBJ2-2
size: few
D: NA
length: 12

CDR3: CATSDGTSGETQYF
DNA: TGTGCCACCAGTGACGGGACTAGCGGGGAGACCCAGTACTTC
V: TRBV24-1
J: TRBJ2-5
size: NA
D: TRBD2
length: 14

CDR3: CASSYLGGPGEQFF
DNA: TGTGCCAGCAGTTACTTGGGAGGGCCTGGTGAGCAGTTCTTC
V: TRBV6-2/TRBV6-3
J: TRBJ2-1
size: NA
D: TRBD2
length: 14

CDR3: CASSFGDISGANVLTF
DNA: TGCGCCAGCAGCTTTGGAGACATCTCTGGGGCCAACGTCCTGACTTTC
V: TRBV5-1
J: TRBJ2-6
size: NA
D: NA
length: 16

CDR3: CASSWGGLQNTGELFF
DNA: TGTGCCAGCAGTTGGGGAGGGCTACAGAACACCGGGGAGCTGTTTTTT
V: TRBV6-2/TRBV6-3
J: TRBJ2-2
size: few
D: TRBD2
length: 16

CDR3: CASRLDRSTDTQYF
DNA: TGTGCCAGCAGGCTGGACAGAAGCACAGATACGCAGTATTTT
V: TRBV5-5
J: TRBJ2-3
size: many
D: NA
length: 14

CDR3: CASSSSGEGSYNEQFF
DNA: TGTGCCAGCAGCTCATCGGGGGAGGGGTCCTACAATGAGCAGTTCTTC
V: TRBV7-8
J: TRBJ2-1
size: NA
D: TRBD2
length: 16

CDR3: CASSSGTYEQYF
DNA: TGTGCCAGCAGTTCAGGGACCTACGAGCAGTACTTC
V: TRBV6-6
J: TRBJ2-7
size: many
D: NA
length: 12

CDR3: CASSHRDSTDTQYF
DNA: TGCGCCAGCAGTCACCGGGACTCCACAGATACGCAGTATTTT
V: TRBV5-1
J: TRBJ2-3
size: NA
D: NA
length: 14

CDR3: CASSLDGGRETQYF
DNA: TGTGCCAGCAGCTTGGACGGGGGCCGAGAGACCCAGTACTTC
V: TRBV7-9
J: TRBJ2-5
size: NA
D: NA
length: 14

CDR3: CASSLAKRAAPYGYTF
DNA: TGTGCCAGCAGCTTAGCGAAACGGGCAGCTCCCTATGGCTACACCTTC
V: TRBV7-6
J: TRBJ1-2
size: many
D: NA
length: 16

CDR3: CASRIGNTEAFF
DNA: TGTGCCAGCAGAATTGGGAACACTGAAGCTTTCTTT
V: TRBV6-1
J: TRBJ1-1
size: NA
D: NA
length: 12

CDR3: CASSLQVPFLLDGYTF
DNA: TGTGCCAGCAGCCTACAGGTCCCCTTCCTCCTTGATGGCTACACCTTC
V: TRBV7-2
J: TRBJ1-2
size: few
D: NA
length: 16

CDR3: CASSRIAGINEQFF
DNA: TGCGCCAGCAGTAGAATAGCGGGAATCAATGAGCAGTTCTTC
V: TRBV4-3
J: TRBJ2-1
size: NA
D: TRBD2
length: 14

CDR3: CASSPRLATNTGELFF
DNA: TGTGCCAGCAGCCCGAGACTAGCGACGAACACCGGGGAGCTGTTTTTT
V: TRBV9
J: TRBJ2-2
size: NA
D: TRBD2
length: 16

CDR3: CAWSSGSSNQPQHF
DNA: TGTGCCTGGAGTTCGGGGTCGAGCAATCAGCCCCAGCATTTT
V: TRBV30
J: TRBJ1-5
size: many
D: NA
length: 14

CDR3: CASNNLLVSPLHF
DNA: TGCGCCAGCAACAACCTACTAGTTTCACCCCTCCACTTT
V: TRBV4-3
J: TRBJ1-6
size: few
D: NA
length: 13

CDR3: CASSASRVTGELFF
DNA: TGTGCCAGCAGCGCTAGCCGAGTCACCGGGGAGCTGTTTTTT
V: TRBV9
J: TRBJ2-2
size: few
D: NA
length: 14

CDR3: CASRGRVGTGELFF
DNA: TGTGCCAGCAGAGGCAGGGTGGGAACCGGGGAGCTGTTTTTT
V: TRBV6-1
J: TRBJ2-2
size: NA
D: NA
length: 14

CDR3: CSATADSYEQYF
DNA: TGCAGTGCTACGGCAGACTCCTACGAGCAGTACTTC
V: TRBV20-1
J: TRBJ2-7
size: NA
D: NA
length: 12

CDR3: CASSYTEDSTDTQYF
DNA: TGTGCCAGCAGTTATACGGAGGACAGCACAGATACGCAGTATTTT
V: TRBV12-3/TRBV12-4
J: TRBJ2-3
size: NA
D: NA
length: 15

CDR3: CASSLEGKMRTQYF
DNA: TGTGCCAGCAGTTTAGAGGGGAAGATGAGAACCCAGTACTTC
V: TRBV27
J: TRBJ2-5
size: NA
D: NA
length: 14

CDR3: CASSDNSPRASSYEQYF
DNA: TGTGCCAGCAGTGACAACTCCCCCAGGGCGAGCTCCTACGAGCAGTACTTC
V: TRBV25-1
J: TRBJ2-7
size: many
D: NA
length: 17

CDR3: CATSRARAGGDEQFF
DNA: TGTGCCACCAGCAGAGCTAGGGCAGGGGGCGATGAGCAGTTCTTC
V: TRBV15
J: TRBJ2-1
size: NA
D: TRBD1
length: 15

CDR3: CASSDSGSGNTIYF
DNA: TGCGCCAGCAGTGATTCAGGCTCTGGAAACACCATATATTTT
V: TRBV10-2
J: TRBJ1-3
size: NA
D: NA
length: 14

CDR3: CASSFGLAGAQETQYF
DNA: TGTGCCAGCAGCTTCGGACTAGCGGGGGCTCAAGAGACCCAGTACTTC
V: TRBV7-2
J: TRBJ2-5
size: many
D: TRBD2
length: 16

CDR3: CASSLRATSGNTGELFF
DNA: TGTGCCAGCAGCTTACGGGCGACTAGCGGGAACACCGGGGAGCTGTTTTTT
V: TRBV7-3
J: TRBJ2-2
size: NA
D: TRBD2
length: 17

CDR3: CASTYYNEQFF
DNA: TGCGCCAGCACCTACTACAATGAGCAGTTCTTC
V: TRBV5-1
J: TRBJ2-1
size: NA
D: NA
length: 11

CDR3: CASSLYRGLTGELFF
DNA: TGTGCCAGCAGCTTGTACAGGGGGCTGACCGGGGAGCTGTTTTTT
V: TRBV7-2
J: TRBJ2-2
size: many
D: TRBD1
length: 15

CDR3: CASSYSTRREAFF
DNA: TGTGCCAGCAGTTACTCGACACGGCGTGAAGCTTTCTTT
V: TRBV6-5
J: TRBJ1-1
size: few
D: NA
length: 13

CDR3: CASSLGQRKYTDTQYF
DNA: TGTGCCAGCAGCCTCGGACAGCGGAAGTACACAGATACGCAGTATTTT
V: TRBV5-6
J: TRBJ2-3
size: NA
D: NA
length: 16

CDR3: CATGFNRDSTWGYTF
DNA: TGTGCCACGGGGTTCAACCGGGACAGTACCTGGGGCTACACCTTC
V: TRBV15
J: TRBJ1-2
size: few
D: TRBD1
length: 15

CDR3: CASSEEVRVTDTQYF
DNA: TGCGCCAGCAGTGAGGAGGTGAGGGTCACAGATACGCAGTATTTT
V: TRBV10-1
J: TRBJ2-3
size: NA
D: NA
length: 15

CDR3: CATSRGEGRASLNRPQHF
DNA: TGTGCCACCAGCAGAGGCGAAGGACGAGCTAGCCTTAACCGGCCCCAGCATTTT
V: TRBV15
J: TRBJ1-5
size: NA
D: NA
length: 18

CDR3: CASSYRNIQYF
DNA: TGTGCCAGCAGTTACCGTAACATTCAGTACTTC
V: TRBV6-2/TRBV6-3
J: TRBJ2-4
size: NA
D: NA
length: 11